This TCR beta chain came from a study of blood T cells in healthy people across ages. For this clonotype: The antigen is unknown.

This CDR3 is 15 amino acids long. Germline V gene sequence: CDR1 LGHDT, CDR2 YNNKEL (reference sequence). With 0 bases removed from V and 3 bases from J, the gap between germline ends came to 10 bases. Sample-barcoded 5' priming and a J-beta primer mix drove a second PCR of 7 to 11 cycles. One entry per CDR3 protein, called by TCRdb with MiXCR from the 5' RACE reads. The sample carries 700,000 to 900,000 distinct CDR3 sequences, roughly 50% recorded once. Study conclusions and caveats: Unsorted PBMCs prevented conclusive naive versus antigen-experienced comparison.

The source material was blood. The source is an elderly man in good health. The rearrangement uses TRBV3-1 and TRBJ2-3; no reliable D call. CDR3 sequence reads: CASSQELEFTDTQYF. The CDR3 nucleotides are TGTGCCAGCAGCCAAGAACTCGAGTTTACAGATACGCAGTATTTT.